This T cell receptor (beta chain) was captured by sequencing in a study of regulatory T cells in long-lasting Graves disease. Construction of the TCR beta libraries employed iRepertoire HTBI primers in conjunction with Arm-PCR of CDR3 regions. Via MiXCR, TCRdb re-called the multiplex PCR reads, giving one row per CDR3 protein. The table has around 250,000 distinct CDR3 sequences, 18% seen once; the top ten hold about 14%. Sample time point: newly diagnosed GD, antithyroid drugs for less than 3 months. The authors made the TCR library using RNA they extracted from PBMCs. This CDR3 is built from 14 residues. A note on this clonotype: A much larger clone lies a single base off, so this may be a read error.

These sequences were also reported in another study, on T cells in Graves' hyperthyroidism and ophthalmopathy. That paper adds: Also found in blood were most expanded thyroid clonotypes above 0.001.

This sequence joins TRBV12-3 or TRBV12-4 and TRBJ1-1; D may be TRBD1 (6 bases). The input for sequencing was peripheral blood mononuclear cells (PBMCs), taken at new diagnosis, from a patient treated with antithyroid drugs. This sequence was found in a woman aged 30 to 39 with Graves disease. CDR3 nucleotides: TGTGCCAACAGTTTAAGCAGGGGGAACACTGAAGCTTTCTTT. Its translation: CANSLSRGNTEAFF.